Each of the 2 T cell receptor beta chains below was sequenced from the same sample in a study of cytomegalovirus exposure and HLA in healthy donors. Data came from immunoSEQ multiplex PCR; TCRdb stores just in-frame clones and leaves some out. This sample has 100,000 or so clones; 87% occur once, and the top ten carry more than 3%. The sample was PBMCs. These receptors were taken from a woman aged 30 to 39 in good health and CMV-seronegative.

The chain joins TRBV19 to TRBJ2-7, with 7 bases that match TRBD2. The germline gives CDR1 LNHDA, CDR2 SQIVND (reference sequence). The trim removed 0 bases at V and 6 bases at J, leaving 8 bases unmatched. CDR3 length: 15 residues. The CDR3 protein is CASSIEASGSPEQYF. CDR3 DNA sequence: TGTGCCAGTAGTATAGAGGCTAGCGGTTCCCCCGAGCAGTACTTC.

The chain is built from TRBV9 and TRBJ1-3; tentative D call: TRBD1 (6 bases). Deletions cut 4 bases from V and 3 bases from J, with 14 bases between. Germline CDR1 reads SGDLS; CDR2 reads YYNGEE. CDR3 length: 15 residues. For the CDR3, the DNA is TGTGCCAGCAGCCGGGGGGACACCTATGGAAACACCATATATTTT. Encoded protein: CASSRGDTYGNTIYF.